What follows are 10 T cell receptor beta chains derived from one specimen sequenced in a study of blood T cell repertoires in COVID-19. The repertoire was sequenced with immunoSEQ multiplex PCR; TCRdb's copy has only in-frame clones and lacks some. In the table there are 250,000 to 350,000 clones, around 89% of which are singletons. The specimen sequenced was peripheral blood. Receptors were obtained from a woman between 50 and 59 years old with COVID-19, enrolled during active disease.

This chain joins TRBV7-6 and TRBJ2-7, with 11 bases identical to TRBD2. The CDR3 has 18 amino acids. Trimming at V came to 0 bases and at J to 6 bases, leaving 13 bases not matched to a gene. The germline gives CDR1 SGHVS, CDR2 FNYEAQ. The CDR3 sequence: CASSLAATSGTILPEQYF. CDR3 nucleotide sequence: TGTGCCAGCAGCTTAGCCGCGACTAGCGGGACGATCCTCCCCGAGCAGTACTTC.

The V and J genes are TRBV1 and TRBJ2-1; the table names TRBD2, a call not compared with the DNA. TRBV1 is a pseudogene. CDR3 length: 15 amino acids. The CDR3 here is CTSSQGGAGGPEQFF. In DNA form, the CDR3 reads TGCACCAGCAGCCAAGGTGGCGCGGGAGGGCCAGAGCAGTTCTTC.

CDR3 protein: CATSRGSGSYNEQFF. DNA for the CDR3: TGTGCCACCAGCAGAGGTAGCGGTTCCTACAATGAGCAGTTCTTC. The chain combines TRBV15 with TRBJ2-1, with D perhaps matching TRBD2 (6 bases). Germline CDR1 LNHNV, CDR2 YYDKDF (reference sequence). The CDR3 is 15 amino acids. Trimming removed 1 base from V and 1 base from J, with 8 bases in between. Combining the CDR3 with reference TRBV15 and TRBJ2-1 gives the whole variable domain DAMVIQNPRYQVTQFGKPVTLSCSQTLNHNVMYWYQQKSSQAPKLLFHYYDKDFNNEADTPDNFQSRRPNTSFCFLDIRSPGLGDTAMYLCATSRGSGSYNEQFFGPGTRLTVL.

V gene TRBV30 combines with J gene TRBJ2-7; D not certain. The germline gives CDR1 GTSNPN, CDR2 SVGIG (reference sequence). V lost 0 bases to trimming and J lost 5 bases, with 11 bases between them. The CDR3 is 13 amino acids. CDR3 nucleotide sequence: TGTGCCTGGAGTGTACTTGCTTTACACGAGCAGTACTTC. It codes for CAWSVLALHEQYF.

V gene TRBV11-1 combines with J gene TRBJ1-1, with 8 bases aligning to TRBD1. The ends lost 1 base at V and 8 bases at J; junction bases unmatched: 3. Germline V gene data show CDR1 as SGHAT and CDR2 as FQDESV (reference sequence). The CDR3 contains 13 residues. The CDR3 here is CASSLDNRGEAFF. CDR3 coding DNA: TGTGCCAGCAGCTTAGACAACAGGGGGGAAGCTTTCTTT.

The rearrangement links TRBV13 to TRBJ2-3; 9 nucleotides align to TRBD2. With 5 bases clipped from V and 4 bases from J, the junction kept 10 bases outside the gene matches. Germline CDR1 PRHDT, CDR2 FYEKMQ (reference sequence). The CDR3 runs 16 residues. This CDR3 is CASSLPTSGEADTQYF. The CDR3 nucleotides read TGTGCCAGCAGCCTCCCGACTAGCGGCGAGGCAGATACGCAGTATTTT.

V gene TRBV4-1 combines with J gene TRBJ2-3, with 13 positions matching TRBD2. CDR3 length: 15 amino acids. V was pared by 6 bases and J by 2 bases, with 2 bases of the junction left unmatched. The germline CDR1 and CDR2 sequences are MGHRA and YSYEKL. Here the CDR3 reads CASSGLAGDTDTQYF. The CDR3 DNA sequence: TGCGCCAGCAGTGGACTAGCGGGAGACACAGATACGCAGTATTTT.

The chain employs TRBV3-1 (or the pseudogene TRBV3-2) and TRBJ1-3, with 7 bases aligning to TRBD1. Germline V gives CDR1 LGHDT, CDR2 YNNKEL (reference sequence). The CDR3 is 16 residues long. V lost 2 bases, J lost 3 bases, and 7 bases stayed unmatched. The chain's CDR3 is CASSQFLGDSGNTIYF. CDR3 DNA: TGTGCCAGCAGCCAATTCCTGGGGGACAGTGGAAACACCATATATTTT.

V usage is TRBV25-1 and J usage is TRBJ2-3; D not certain. Germline CDR1 and CDR2: MGHDK and SYGVNS. V lost 5 bases and J lost 6, with 12 bases in between. The CDR3 length is 13 residues. CDR3 in DNA: TGTGCCAGCAGTTCGGCGGCACGGGATACGCAGTATTTT. Amino acid sequence: CASSSAARDTQYF.

The rearrangement joins TRBV6-1 to TRBJ2-7; 9 bases are shared with TRBD1. The J segment lost 0 bases and the V segment lost 3 bases, leaving 12 bases of the junction unmatched. From germline, CDR1 is MNHNS and CDR2 SASEGT. The CDR3 has 18 residues. CDR3 region: CASSEYFQRGQGSYEQYF. The CDR3 bases are TGTGCCAGCAGTGAGTACTTTCAGCGGGGACAGGGCTCCTACGAGCAGTACTTC.